This paragraph covers one T cell receptor beta chain sequence. Its target is not known. The protocol was immunoSEQ multiplex PCR, while the TCRdb copy is restricted to in-frame clones and leaves out a portion. The table has a few thousand clones, roughly 77% seen once; the top ten hold over 11%. V lost 7 bases, J lost 7 bases, and 15 bases stayed unmatched. The CDR3 runs 15 residues. CDR1 SGHRS and CDR2 YFSETQ come from the germline V gene. This sample is drawn from a study of PD-1 blockade in classical Hodgkin lymphoma. Study-wide points: Prior therapy or disease activity may underlie the repertoire differences, whose causes remain undefined. Healthy donors reportedly exceeded newly diagnosed patients in baseline TCR diversity.

Noted time point: newly diagnosed, previously untreated cHL patient sample. PBMCs were thawed, and CD8+ T cells were then isolated from them by magnetic negative selection. Comparator PBMCs were from newly diagnosed, untreated classical Hodgkin lymphoma. The origin of this receptor is a human donor with classical Hodgkin lymphoma. Sequenced sample: CD8+ T cells from blood. The chain joins TRBV5-1 to TRBJ2-7; 9 positions agree with TRBD1. The CDR3 bases are TGCGCCAGCGCCCCGGGACAGGGAAAAACTAGGGAGCAGTACTTC. As protein: CASAPGQGKTREQYF.